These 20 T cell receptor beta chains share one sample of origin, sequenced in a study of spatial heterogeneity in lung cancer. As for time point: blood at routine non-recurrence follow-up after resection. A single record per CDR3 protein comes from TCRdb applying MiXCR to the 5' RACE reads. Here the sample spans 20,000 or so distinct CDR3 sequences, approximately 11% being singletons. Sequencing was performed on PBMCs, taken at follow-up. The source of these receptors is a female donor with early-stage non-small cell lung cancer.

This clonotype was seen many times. This CDR3 reads CASIGTGRNTGELFF. The CDR3, as DNA: TGCGCCAGCATCGGGACAGGAAGGAACACCGGGGAGCTGTTTTTT. The chain combines TRBV5-1 with TRBJ2-2; the match to TRBD1 covers 8 bases. Germline-derived CDR1 and CDR2 are SGHRS and YFSETQ. The CDR3 runs 15 residues. Unmatched junction bases numbered 5, after V lost 6 bases and J lost 1 base.

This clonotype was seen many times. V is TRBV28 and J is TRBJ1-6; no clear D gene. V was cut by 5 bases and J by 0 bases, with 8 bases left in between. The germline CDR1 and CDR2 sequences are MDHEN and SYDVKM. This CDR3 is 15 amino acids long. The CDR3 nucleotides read TGTGCCAGCAGTGGTGGGAGCTCCTATAATTCACCCCTCCACTTT. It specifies CASSGGSSYNSPLHF.

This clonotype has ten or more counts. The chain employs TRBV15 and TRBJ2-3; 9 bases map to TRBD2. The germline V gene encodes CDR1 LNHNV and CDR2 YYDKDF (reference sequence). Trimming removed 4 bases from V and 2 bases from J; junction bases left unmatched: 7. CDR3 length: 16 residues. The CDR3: CATSTGRLAATDTQYF. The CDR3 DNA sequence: TGTGCCACCAGCACTGGAAGACTAGCGGCCACAGATACGCAGTATTTT.

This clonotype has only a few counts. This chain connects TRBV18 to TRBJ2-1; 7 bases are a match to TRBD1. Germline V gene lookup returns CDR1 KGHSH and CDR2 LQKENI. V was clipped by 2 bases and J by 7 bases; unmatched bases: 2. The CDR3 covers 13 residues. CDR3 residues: CASSPDRANEQFF. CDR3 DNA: TGTGCCAGCTCACCAGACAGGGCTAATGAGCAGTTCTTC. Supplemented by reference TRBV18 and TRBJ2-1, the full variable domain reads NAGVMQNPRHLVRRRGQEARLRCSPMKGHSHVYWYRQLPEEGLKFMVYLQKENIIDESGMPKERFSAEFPKEGPSILRIQQVVRGDSAAYFCASSPDRANEQFFGPGTRLTVL.

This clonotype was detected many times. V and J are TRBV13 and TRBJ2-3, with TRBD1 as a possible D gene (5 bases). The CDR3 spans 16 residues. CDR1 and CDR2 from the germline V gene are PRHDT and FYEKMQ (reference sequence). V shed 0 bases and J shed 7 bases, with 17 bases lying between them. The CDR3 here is CASSLGGTGARYTQYF. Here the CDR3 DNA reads TGTGCCAGCAGCTTAGGCGGCACAGGCGCAAGGTATACGCAGTATTTT. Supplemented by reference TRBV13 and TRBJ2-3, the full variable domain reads AAGVIQSPRHLIKEKRETATLKCYPIPRHDTVYWYQQGPGQDPQFLISFYEKMQSDKGSIPDRFSAQQFSDYHSELNMSSLELGDSALYFCASSLGGTGARYTQYFGPGTRLTVL.

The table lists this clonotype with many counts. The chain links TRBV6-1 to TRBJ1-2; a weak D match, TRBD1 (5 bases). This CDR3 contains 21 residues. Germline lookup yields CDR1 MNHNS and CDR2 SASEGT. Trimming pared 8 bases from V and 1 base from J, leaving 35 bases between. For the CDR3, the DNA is TGTGCCAGCCCTCGTTCCTTCTTCCGGGACGGAGAGAGAGACTTTAACTATGGCTACACCTTC. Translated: CASPRSFFRDGERDFNYGYTF.

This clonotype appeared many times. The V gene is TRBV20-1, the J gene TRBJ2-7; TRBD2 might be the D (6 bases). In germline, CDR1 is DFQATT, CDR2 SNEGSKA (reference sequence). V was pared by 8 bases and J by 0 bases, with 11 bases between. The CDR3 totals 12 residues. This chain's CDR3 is CSMAGISYEQYF. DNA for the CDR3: TGCAGTATGGCGGGAATCTCCTACGAGCAGTACTTC.

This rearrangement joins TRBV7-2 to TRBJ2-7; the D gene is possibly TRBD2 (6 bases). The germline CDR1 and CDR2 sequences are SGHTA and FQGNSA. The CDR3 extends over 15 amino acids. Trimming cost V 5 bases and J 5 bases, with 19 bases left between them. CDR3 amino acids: CASSASRGRRDEQYF. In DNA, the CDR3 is TGTGCCAGCAGCGCAAGTCGGGGGAGAAGGGACGAGCAGTACTTC.

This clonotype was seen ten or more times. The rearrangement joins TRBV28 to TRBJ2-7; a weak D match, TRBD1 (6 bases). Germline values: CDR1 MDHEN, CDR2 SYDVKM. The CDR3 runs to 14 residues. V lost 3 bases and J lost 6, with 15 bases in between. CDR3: CASSFVGALSEQYF. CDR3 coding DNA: TGTGCCAGCAGTTTTGTGGGGGCGTTGAGCGAGCAGTACTTC.

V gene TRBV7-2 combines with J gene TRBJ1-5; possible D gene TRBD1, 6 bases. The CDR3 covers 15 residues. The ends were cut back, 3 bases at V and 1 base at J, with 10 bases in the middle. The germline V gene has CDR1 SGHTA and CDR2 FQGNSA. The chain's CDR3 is CASSLGAVSNQPQHF. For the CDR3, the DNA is TGTGCCAGCAGCTTGGGGGCAGTAAGCAATCAGCCCCAGCATTTT.

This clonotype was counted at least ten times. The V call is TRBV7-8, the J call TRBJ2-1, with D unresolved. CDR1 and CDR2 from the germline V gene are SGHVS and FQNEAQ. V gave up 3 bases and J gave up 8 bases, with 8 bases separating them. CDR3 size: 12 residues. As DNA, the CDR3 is TGTGCCAGCAGCTTTACCCGTCATGAGCAGTTCTTC. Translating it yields CASSFTRHEQFF.

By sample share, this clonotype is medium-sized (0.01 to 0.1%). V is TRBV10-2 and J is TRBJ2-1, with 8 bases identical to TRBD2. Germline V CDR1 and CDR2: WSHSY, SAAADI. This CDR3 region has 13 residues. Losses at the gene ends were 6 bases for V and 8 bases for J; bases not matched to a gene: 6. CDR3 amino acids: CASRLAVLDEQFF. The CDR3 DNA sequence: TGCGCCAGCAGACTAGCGGTCTTAGATGAGCAGTTCTTC.

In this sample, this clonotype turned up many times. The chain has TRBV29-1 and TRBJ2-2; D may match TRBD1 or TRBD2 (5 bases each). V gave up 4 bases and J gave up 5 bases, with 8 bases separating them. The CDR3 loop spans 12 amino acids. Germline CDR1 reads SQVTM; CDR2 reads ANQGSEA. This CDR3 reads CSVGGGTGELFF. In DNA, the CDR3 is TGCAGCGTTGGGGGCGGGACCGGGGAGCTGTTTTTT.

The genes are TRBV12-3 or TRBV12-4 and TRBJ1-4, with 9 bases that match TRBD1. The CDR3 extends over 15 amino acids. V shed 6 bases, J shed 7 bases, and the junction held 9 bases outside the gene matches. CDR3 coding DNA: TGTGCCAGCAGCCCGGCCGGGACAGGGATTGAAAAACTGTTTTTT. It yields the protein CASSPAGTGIEKLFF.

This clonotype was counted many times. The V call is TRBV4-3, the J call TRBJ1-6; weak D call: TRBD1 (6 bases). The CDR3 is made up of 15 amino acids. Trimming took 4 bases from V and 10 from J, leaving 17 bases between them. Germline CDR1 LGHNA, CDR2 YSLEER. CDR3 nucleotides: TGCGCCAGCAGCCTCGAGCAGGGTACAGGGTCACCCCTCCACTTT. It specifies CASSLEQGTGSPLHF.

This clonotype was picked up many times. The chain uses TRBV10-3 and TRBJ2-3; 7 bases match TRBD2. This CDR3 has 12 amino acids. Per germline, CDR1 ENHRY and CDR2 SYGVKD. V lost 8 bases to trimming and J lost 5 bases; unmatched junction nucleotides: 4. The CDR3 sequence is CAIRGDGDTQYF. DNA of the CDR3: TGTGCCATCCGGGGGGACGGAGATACGCAGTATTTT.

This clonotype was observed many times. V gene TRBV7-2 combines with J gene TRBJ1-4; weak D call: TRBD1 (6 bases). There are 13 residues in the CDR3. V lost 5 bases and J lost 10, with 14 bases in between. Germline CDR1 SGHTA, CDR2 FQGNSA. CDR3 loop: CASSTNRARKLFF. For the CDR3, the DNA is TGTGCCAGCAGCACAAACAGGGCCCGAAAACTGTTTTTT.

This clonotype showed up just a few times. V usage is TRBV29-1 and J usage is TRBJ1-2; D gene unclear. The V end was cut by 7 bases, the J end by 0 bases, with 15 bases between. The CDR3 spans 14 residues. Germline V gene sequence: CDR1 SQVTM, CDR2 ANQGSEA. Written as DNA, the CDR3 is TGCAGCGGTGGCAATACTGCTACTAACTATGGCTACACCTTC. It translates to CSGGNTATNYGYTF.

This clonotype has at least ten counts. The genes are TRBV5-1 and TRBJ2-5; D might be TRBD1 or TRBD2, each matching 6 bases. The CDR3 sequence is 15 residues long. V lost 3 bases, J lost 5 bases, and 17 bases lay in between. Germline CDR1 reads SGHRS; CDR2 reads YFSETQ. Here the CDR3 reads CASSSSPGAGETQYF. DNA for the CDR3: TGCGCCAGCAGCTCTTCCCCAGGGGCGGGGGAGACCCAGTACTTC.

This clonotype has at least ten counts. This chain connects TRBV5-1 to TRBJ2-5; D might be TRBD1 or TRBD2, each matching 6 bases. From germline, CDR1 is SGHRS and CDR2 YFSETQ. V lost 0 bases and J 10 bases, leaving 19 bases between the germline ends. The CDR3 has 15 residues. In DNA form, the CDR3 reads TGCGCCAGCAGCTTGGAAGGGACCCCTAGGGGGGACCAGTACTTC. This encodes CASSLEGTPRGDQYF.